These T cell receptor beta chains were read from a single sample in a study of cytomegalovirus exposure and HLA in healthy donors. The table came from immunoSEQ multiplex PCR; TCRdb's copy has only in-frame clones and leaves some out. Of about 200,000 clones detected, approximately 85% appear once; the ten largest clones hold about 2.5%. Sequencing input: PBMCs. Receptor source: a woman aged 45-65 years in good health and CMV-seronegative. CDR3s include the opening cysteine and the closing phenylalanine or tryptophan. A D gene is named only where the DNA matches it firmly. Clone size appears in some rows only: once, few, many, or a class for an expanded clone.

TRBJ2-7,.,TRBD2,TRBV28,TGTGCCAGCAGTTTACCAGCGGGAGAAGCCTACGAGCAGTACTTC,CASSLPAGEAYEQYF
TRBJ1-1,.,.,TRBV6-5,TGTGCCAGCAGTTACTCACAACAGGTTGAAGCTTTCTTT,CASSYSQQVEAFF
TRBJ2-7,.,.,TRBV7-2,TGTGCCAGCAGCTTAGCGTTAGGAGGAGGCTACGAGCAGTACTTC,CASSLALGGGYEQYF
TRBJ1-1,.,.,TRBV5-1,TGCGCCAGCAGCTTCACGGGTCGGAACACTGAAGCTTTCTTT,CASSFTGRNTEAFF
TRBJ2-3,.,.,TRBV7-8,TGTGCCAGCAGGCTCGGAGGAGATACGCAGTATTTT,CASRLGGDTQYF
TRBJ2-1,.,TRBD2,TRBV28,TGTGCCAGCAGACCTTCCAGTAGCGGGAGGGACAATGAGCAGTTCTTC,CASRPSSSGRDNEQFF
TRBJ2-1,.,TRBD2,TRBV11-1,TGTGCCAGCAGCTTAGAGGGACTAGCGTTCAACAATGAGCAGTTCTTC,CASSLEGLAFNNEQFF
TRBJ2-5,.,TRBD1,TRBV5-4,TGTGCCAGCAGCTCGACAGGGTCGGGAGAGACCCAGTACTTC,CASSSTGSGETQYF
TRBJ2-1,.,.,TRBV27,TGTGCCAGCAGTTTACCCCCGGACAGTCCTACACTTGAGCAGTTCTTC,CASSLPPDSPTLEQFF
TRBJ1-1,once,.,TRBV14,TGTGCCAGCAGCCAACTCGACAGGCTGAATACGGAGAACACTGAAGCTTTCTTT,CASSQLDRLNTENTEAFF
TRBJ1-4,.,TRBD1,TRBV28,TGTGCCAGCAGTTTATTCGGACAGGGAACTAATGAAAAACTGTTTTTT,CASSLFGQGTNEKLFF
TRBJ1-5,.,.,TRBV5-3,TGTGCCAGAAGCAGCGGGGGGTCCCCCAATCAGCCCCAGCATTTT,CARSSGGSPNQPQHF
TRBJ2-3,.,TRBD1,TRBV4-1,TGCGCCAGCAGCCAAGGAACAGGGGGCCTAACTTATAGCACAGATACGCAGTATTTT,CASSQGTGGLTYSTDTQYF
TRBJ2-1,.,TRBD2,TRBV2,TGTGCCAGCGCCACCCCGGTGCTAGCGGGATACAATGAGCAGTTCTTC,CASATPVLAGYNEQFF
TRBJ1-1,.,.,TRBV7-9,TGTGCCAGCACCCAAGGCTGGACAACGGAAGCTTTCTTT,CASTQGWTTEAFF
TRBJ2-3,.,TRBD1,TRBV7-6,TGTGCCAGCAGCTTGGACAGGGGACCCACAGATACGCAGTATTTT,CASSLDRGPTDTQYF
TRBJ2-7,.,.,TRBV6-1,TGTGCCAGCAGTGAAGATGCAGGGGTCCCCTACGAGCAGTACTTC,CASSEDAGVPYEQYF
TRBJ2-7,.,TRBD2,TRBV19,TGTGCCAGTAGTCCAAGGACTAGCGGGAGGGTCCACGAGCAGTACTTC,CASSPRTSGRVHEQYF
TRBJ2-2,.,TRBD1,TRBV5-6,TGTGCCAGCAGACGGGGACAGGGAAACACCGGGGAGCTGTTTTTT,CASRRGQGNTGELFF
TRBJ2-5,once,.,TRBV18,TGCGCCAGCTCACGTACCAGAACGGAGACCCAGTACTTC,CASSRTRTETQYF
TRBJ2-1,once,TRBD2,TRBV4-1,TGCGCCAGCAGGCCGGGACTAGCGGGAGATGAGCAGTTCTTC,CASRPGLAGDEQFF
TRBJ2-3,.,.,TRBV5-4,TGTGCCAGCAGCTCCCCGGTCGGAGGGCGAATTGGGACAGATACGCAGTATTTT,CASSSPVGGRIGTDTQYF
TRBJ2-7,.,TRBD1,TRBV7-9,TGTGCCAGCAGCGAAGGGACAGGGGGCTACGAGCAGTACTTC,CASSEGTGGYEQYF
TRBJ1-1,.,.,TRBV7-6,TGTGCCAGCAGCCTCGGGGGGAGGAGCTGGAACACTGAAGCTTTCTTT,CASSLGGRSWNTEAFF
TRBJ1-5,few,.,TRBV28,TGTGCCGCCAAACCAGGGAACGGAAATCAGCCCCAGCATTTT,CAAKPGNGNQPQHF
TRBJ2-3,.,TRBD2,TRBV7-9,TGTGCCAGCAGCTTCGGACTAGGTCAGATGGATACGCAGTATTTT,CASSFGLGQMDTQYF
TRBJ2-1,.,.,TRBV6-6,TGTGCCAGCAGACAACTTAGCTCGGGTGAGCAGTTCTTC,CASRQLSSGEQFF
TRBJ1-5,.,.,TRBV6-1,TGTGCCAGCAGGTTCAGGGATGGGAAGCCCCAGCATTTT,CASRFRDGKPQHF
TRBJ2-1,.,TRBD2,TRBV28,TGTGCCAGCTCTTCACCCCTAGCGGGAGCCTACAATGAGCAGTTCTTC,CASSSPLAGAYNEQFF
TRBJ2-3,.,.,TRBV5-1,TGCGCCAGCAGACGAGGGAGCACAGATACGCAGTATTTT,CASRRGSTDTQYF